The 20 T cell receptor beta chains listed next were all sequenced from one sample in a study of PD-1 blockade in classical Hodgkin lymphoma. Relapse after autologous stem cell transplantation occurred in every patient, and brentuximab vedotin exposure varied. TCRdb's copy holds only in-frame clones and misses some; the assay was immunoSEQ multiplex PCR. The sample contains more than 30,000 clones, about 91% of which appear only once. The sample in question was peripheral blood mononuclear cells (PBMCs), obtained before the second cycle of nivolumab. The receptors were gathered from a human donor with classical Hodgkin lymphoma.

Remarks on this clone: Sequence at one end of the junction differs from germline and may be a read error. V usage is TRBV20-1 and J usage is TRBJ2-2, with D perhaps matching TRBD1 or TRBD2 (5 bases each). The V gene's germline CDR1 is DFQATT and CDR2 SNEGSKA (reference sequence). The CDR3 extends over 11 amino acids. The CDR3 loop reads CSARDGGGLFF. The CDR3 DNA follows: TGCAGTGCTAGAGATGGTGGGGGGCTGTTTTTT.

The rearrangement links TRBV7-3 to TRBJ2-2, with 12 positions matching TRBD1. The CDR3 totals 17 residues. From germline, CDR1 is SGHTA and CDR2 FQGTGA. V was pared by 4 bases and J by 6 bases, with 9 bases of the junction left unmatched. The CDR3 sequence is CASSSLGQGAVPGELFF. CDR3 bases: TGTGCCAGCAGCTCACTGGGACAGGGGGCCGTTCCCGGGGAGCTGTTTTTT. Full variable domain (outside the CDR3, taken from reference TRBV7-3 and TRBJ2-2): GAGVSQTPSNKVTEKGKYVELRCDPISGHTALYWYRQSLGQGPEFLIYFQGTGAADDSGLPNDRFFAVRPEGSVSTLKIQRTERGDSAVYLCASSSLGQGAVPGELFFGEGSRLTVL.

The chain is built from TRBV7-3 and TRBJ2-1, with D perhaps matching TRBD2 (5 bases). Germline V gene lookup returns CDR1 SGHTA and CDR2 FQGTGA. This CDR3 is built from 15 residues. Trimming removed 2 bases at V and 8 bases at J, with 16 bases between. The CDR3, as DNA: TGTGCCAGCAGCTTAGGATCTTATGCGGGCGATGAGCAGTTCTTC. It codes for CASSLGSYAGDEQFF.

This chain uses TRBV6-6 with TRBJ2-7; 7 bases line up with TRBD2. The CDR3 loop spans 14 amino acids. CDR1 is MNHNY, CDR2 SVGAGI, per germline (reference sequence). V dropped 5 bases and J dropped 6; count of bases not matched to a gene: 10. The chain's CDR3 is CASSPGTIMGEQYF. CDR3 in DNA: TGTGCCAGCAGTCCCGGGACTATAATGGGCGAGCAGTACTTC.

The V call is TRBV7-6, the J call TRBJ1-4; 11 bases line up with TRBD1. Germline V gene data show CDR1 as SGHVS and CDR2 as FNYEAQ. The CDR3 runs to 14 residues. The V and J ends lost 5 bases and 8 bases, in that order; junction bases with no gene match: 4. CDR3 coding DNA: TGTGCCAGCAGCCGGGACAGGGGGAACGAAAAACTGTTTTTT. Translation: CASSRDRGNEKLFF.

This clone was detected once. The chain joins TRBV29-1 to TRBJ2-1, with TRBD2 matching 8 bases. This CDR3 spans 14 amino acids. Trimming took 6 bases from V and 2 from J; bases not matched to a gene: 6. Germline lookup yields CDR1 SQVTM and CDR2 ANQGSEA. In nucleotides, the CDR3 is TGCAGCGTCATTAGCGGGGTTACCTACAATGAGCAGTTCTTC. It specifies CSVISGVTYNEQFF.

The chain uses TRBV6-1 and TRBJ2-5; D remains ambiguous. CDR1 and CDR2 from the germline V gene are MNHNS and SASEGT. V was cut by 3 bases and J by 4 bases, with 12 bases left in between. This CDR3 comprises 14 residues. CDR3 DNA sequence: TGTGCCAGCAGTGAGAGGAGTTATCGAGAGACCCAGTACTTC. Translating gives CASSERSYRETQYF.

By sample fraction, this clone is medium-sized. This chain links TRBV5-1 with TRBJ2-2; 11 bases match TRBD1. With V trimmed by 5 bases and J by 2 bases, 8 bases remained unmatched. CDR1 is SGHRS, CDR2 YFSETQ, per germline. CDR3 length: 17 amino acids. The chain's CDR3 is CASRIPRTGGNTGELFF. CDR3 DNA: TGCGCCAGCAGAATCCCTAGGACAGGGGGCAACACCGGGGAGCTGTTTTTT. Drawing the rest from reference TRBV5-1 and TRBJ2-2, the complete variable domain is KAGVTQTPRYLIKTRGQQVTLSCSPISGHRSVSWYQQTPGQGLQFLFEYFSETQRNKGNFPGRFSGRQFSNSRSEMNVSTLELGDSALYLCASRIPRTGGNTGELFFGEGSRLTVL.

V gene TRBV6-5 combines with J gene TRBJ1-2; D is possibly TRBD1 (6 bases). V lost 2 bases and J lost 6, with 13 bases in between. Germline V CDR1 and CDR2: MNHEY, SVGAGI. The CDR3 is made up of 14 amino acids. The CDR3 is CASSYMAGADGYTF. CDR3 DNA sequence: TGTGCCAGCAGTTACATGGCAGGGGCCGATGGCTACACCTTC.

The rearrangement joins TRBV7-3 to TRBJ2-7; D remains ambiguous. V lost 2 bases and J 4 bases, leaving 15 bases between the germline ends. Germline values: CDR1 SGHTA, CDR2 FQGTGA. This CDR3 contains 15 residues. CDR3 nucleotides: TGTGCCAGCAGCTTAGGGAACTCAAATCGATACGAGCAGTACTTC. Its translation is CASSLGNSNRYEQYF.

The table lists this clone with a few counts. This sequence joins TRBV19 and TRBJ1-4; tentative D call: TRBD1 (5 bases). The germline V and J ends were trimmed by 3 bases and 3 bases, with 11 bases remaining between them. The CDR3 consists of 15 residues. Germline V gene lookup returns CDR1 LNHDA and CDR2 SQIVND (reference sequence). CDR3 DNA sequence: TGTGCCAGTAGTATGAATAGACAGCCTAATGAAAAACTGTTTTTT. This gives the protein CASSMNRQPNEKLFF. Looking up the rest from reference TRBV19 and TRBJ1-4 gives the full variable domain: DGGITQSPKYLFRKEGQNVTLSCEQNLNHDAMYWYRQDPGQGLRLIYYSQIVNDFQKGDIAEGYSVSREKKESFPLTVTSAQKNPTAFYLCASSMNRQPNEKLFFGSGTQLSVL.

Written as DNA, the CDR3 is TGTGCCAGTAGTCCAAGACAGGGAAGCAATCAGCCCCAGCATTTT. Encoded protein: CASSPRQGSNQPQHF. The chain is built from TRBV19 and TRBJ1-5, with 7 positions matching TRBD1. Germline CDR1 reads LNHDA; CDR2 reads SQIVND (reference sequence). Trimming removed 5 bases from V and 1 base from J; junction bases left unmatched: 5. The CDR3 loop spans 15 amino acids. The full variable domain, its missing parts supplied by reference TRBV19 and TRBJ1-5, is DGGITQSPKYLFRKEGQNVTLSCEQNLNHDAMYWYRQDPGQGLRLIYYSQIVNDFQKGDIAEGYSVSREKKESFPLTVTSAQKNPTAFYLCASSPRQGSNQPQHFGDGTRLSIL.

The chain carries TRBV7-9 and TRBJ2-3; D not certain. V was clipped by 5 bases and J by 6 bases, with 6 bases between them. CDR3 length: 11 residues. Germline loops: CDR1 SEHNR, CDR2 FQNEAQ (reference sequence). CDR3 amino acids: CASSPADTQYF. The CDR3 DNA reads as TGTGCCAGCAGCCCCGCGGATACGCAGTATTTT.

The J gene is TRBJ2-7, the V gene TRBV9; D may be TRBD1 or TRBD2 (5 bases each). With 3 bases removed from V and 1 base from J, the gap between germline ends came to 11 bases. The germline CDR1 and CDR2 sequences are SGDLS and YYNGEE. CDR3 length: 14 residues. As DNA, the CDR3 is TGTGCCAGCAGCGCCGAGGGACGGTCCTACGAGCAGTACTTC. Its protein product is CASSAEGRSYEQYF.

The CDR3 nucleotides are TGTGCCATCGGACCAGCTCTGAAAGAGACCCAGTACTTC. Amino acid sequence: CAIGPALKETQYF. The chain links TRBV10-3 to TRBJ2-5; D is ambiguous. The CDR3 is 13 amino acids. V lost 8 bases, J lost 3 bases, and 13 bases lay in between. Germline lookup yields CDR1 ENHRY and CDR2 SYGVKD.

J is TRBJ2-2 and V is TRBV30, with D uncertain. The CDR3 sequence is 14 residues long. Trimming took off 0 bases at V and 1 base at J, with 6 bases between the two ends. Germline CDR1 and CDR2: GTSNPN and SVGIG (reference sequence). Here the CDR3 DNA reads TGTGCCTGGAGTGTACGCGGGAACACCGGGGAGCTGTTTTTT. Protein product: CAWSVRGNTGELFF.

The chain is built from TRBV5-5 and TRBJ1-1, with D tentatively TRBD1 (6 bases). Germline CDR1 is SGHKS and CDR2 is YYEKEE (reference sequence). The CDR3 is 13 residues long. V was cut by 6 bases and J by 1 base, with 10 bases left in between. Here the CDR3 reads CASTEGGNTEAFF. CDR3 in DNA: TGTGCCAGCACCGAGGGGGGGAACACTGAAGCTTTCTTT. Full variable domain (rest looked up from reference TRBV5-5 and TRBJ1-1): DAGVTQSPTHLIKTRGQQVTLRCSPISGHKSVSWYQQVLGQGPQFIFQYYEKEERGRGNFPDRFSARQFPNYSSELNVNALLLGDSALYLCASTEGGNTEAFFGQGTRLTVV.

The V gene is TRBV11-2, the J gene TRBJ2-6, with D possibly matching TRBD2 (5 bases). Germline V lookup: CDR1 SGHAT, CDR2 FQNNGV. The CDR3 extends over 14 amino acids. The V end was cut by 6 bases, the J end by 7 bases, with 13 bases between. The CDR3 region is CASSHTRTANVLTF. DNA for the CDR3: TGTGCCAGCAGTCATACAAGGACTGCCAACGTCCTGACTTTC.

Turning to this clone: An end of the junction differs from the germline gene, which may be a read error. The chain couples TRBV14 to TRBJ2-7; no clear D. CDR1 and CDR2 from the germline V gene are SGHDN and FVKESK. CDR3 size: 13 residues. The CDR3 loop reads CASSQDLAAALSF. The CDR3 DNA reads TGTGCCAGCAGCCAAGATCTTGCGGCCGCCCTCTCATTC.

This chain links TRBV7-3 with TRBJ2-7; D is uncertain. V was trimmed by 7 bases and J by 6 bases, leaving 16 bases between them. Per germline, CDR1 SGHTA and CDR2 FQGTGA. The CDR3 runs to 13 residues. The CDR3 DNA follows: TGTGCCAGCAACGTTTGTCTCTTTTGCGAGCAGTACTTC. Protein product: CASNVCLFCEQYF.